This T cell receptor (beta chain) was observed in a study of control samples from healthy donors and cancer patients. Assay: immunoSEQ multiplex PCR; the TCRdb copy retains only in-frame clones and omits some. The data hold around 150,000 clones, with 94% observed a single time. Per the germline V gene, CDR1 is SGHVS and CDR2 is FQNEAQ. CDR3 length: 16 amino acids. The V end lost 1 base, the J end lost 7 bases, and 17 bases lay between the germline ends. The TCR originated in a man in his sixties with colorectal cancer. This rearrangement joins TRBV7-8 to TRBJ1-5; D might be TRBD1 (5 bases). The specimen was PBMCs. Written as DNA, the CDR3 is TGTGCCAGCAGCTTAGGATTTGCGAGGGGAGACCAGCCCCAGCATTTT. Its translation is CASSLGFARGDQPQHF.